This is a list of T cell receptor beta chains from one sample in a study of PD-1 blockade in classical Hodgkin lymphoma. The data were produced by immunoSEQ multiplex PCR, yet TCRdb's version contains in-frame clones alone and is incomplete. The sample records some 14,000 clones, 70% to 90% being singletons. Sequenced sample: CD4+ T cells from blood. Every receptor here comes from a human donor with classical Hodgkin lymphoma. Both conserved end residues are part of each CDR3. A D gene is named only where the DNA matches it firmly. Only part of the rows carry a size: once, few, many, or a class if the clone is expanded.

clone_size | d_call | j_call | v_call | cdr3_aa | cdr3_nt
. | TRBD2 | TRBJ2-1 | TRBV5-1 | CASSRGGLAGEVPYNEQFF | TGCGCCAGCAGCCGTGGGGGACTAGCGGGGGAGGTCCCCTACAATGAGCAGTTCTTC
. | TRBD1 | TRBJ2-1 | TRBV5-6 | CASSSRGQGAFSYNEQFF | TGTGCCAGCAGCTCAAGGGGACAGGGGGCTTTCTCCTACAATGAGCAGTTCTTC
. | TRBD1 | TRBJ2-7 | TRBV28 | CASSESGQLISYEQYF | TGTGCCAGCAGTGAGTCGGGACAGCTAATTTCCTACGAGCAGTACTTC
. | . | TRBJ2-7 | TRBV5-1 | CASSVAGTVGAYEQYF | TGCGCCAGCAGCGTAGCCGGGACGGTAGGGGCCTACGAGCAGTACTTC
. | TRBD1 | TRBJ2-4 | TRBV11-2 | CASRPTGGSGYIQYF | TGTGCCAGCAGGCCAACAGGGGGCTCGGGATACATTCAGTACTTC
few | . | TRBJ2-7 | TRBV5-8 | CASSLETTVAYEQYF | TGTGCCAGCAGCTTGGAGACTACCGTAGCCTACGAGCAGTACTTC
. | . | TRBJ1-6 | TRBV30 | CAWRSTINSPLHF | TGTGCCTGGAGATCGACGATAAATTCACCCCTCCACTTT
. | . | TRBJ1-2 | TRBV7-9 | CASSLGGAGANYGYTF | TGTGCCAGCAGCCTAGGGGGGGCAGGGGCTAACTATGGCTACACCTTC
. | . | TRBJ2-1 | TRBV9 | CASSADNEQFF | TGTGCCAGCAGCGCGGACAATGAGCAGTTCTTC
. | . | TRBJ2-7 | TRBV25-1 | CASSAGTLLTEQYF | TGTGCCAGCAGTGCAGGGACCCTCCTCACCGAGCAGTACTTC
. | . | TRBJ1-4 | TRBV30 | CAWSSPRAATNEKLFF | TGTGCCTGGAGTTCCCCCCGAGCTGCAACTAATGAAAAACTGTTTTTT
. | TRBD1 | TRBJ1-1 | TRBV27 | CASNRQGGNTEAFF | TGTGCCAGCAACCGACAGGGGGGGAACACTGAAGCTTTCTTT
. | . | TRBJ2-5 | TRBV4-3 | CASSQGVGGETQYF | TGCGCCAGCAGCCAAGGGGTTGGAGGGGAGACCCAGTACTTC
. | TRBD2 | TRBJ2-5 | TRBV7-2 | CASSLGTGGEQTQYF | TGTGCCAGCAGCTTAGGAACGGGAGGAGAGCAGACCCAGTACTTC
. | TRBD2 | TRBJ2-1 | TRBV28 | CATTGTSGKRFYNEQFF | TGTGCCACCACCGGGACTAGCGGGAAGAGGTTCTACAATGAGCAGTTCTTC
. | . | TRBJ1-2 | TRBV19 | CASSIPTGRTNYGYTF | TGTGCCAGTAGTATCCCGACGGGAAGGACTAACTATGGCTACACCTTC
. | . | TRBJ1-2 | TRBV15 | CATSSRGGKSRRSDGYTF | TGTGCCACCAGCAGCCGTGGGGGGAAAAGTCGACGATCGGATGGCTACACCTTC
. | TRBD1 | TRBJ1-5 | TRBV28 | CASSSPGGPNSNQPQHF | TGTGCCAGCAGTTCCCCAGGGGGGCCTAATAGCAATCAGCCCCAGCATTTT
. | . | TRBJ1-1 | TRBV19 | CASTRDGENTEAFF | TGTGCCAGTACCCGGGACGGGGAAAACACTGAAGCTTTCTTT
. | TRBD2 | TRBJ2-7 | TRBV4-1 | CASSQDRGGTPYEQYF | TGCGCCAGCAGCCAAGATCGGGGAGGGACCCCCTACGAGCAGTACTTC
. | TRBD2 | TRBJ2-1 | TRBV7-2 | CASSLVAGVGNEQFF | TGTGCCAGCAGCTTGGTGGCGGGAGTCGGCAATGAGCAGTTCTTC
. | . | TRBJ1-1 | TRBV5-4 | CASSLWRGSTKAFF | TGTGCCAGCAGCTTGTGGAGGGGCAGTACTAAAGCTTTCTTT
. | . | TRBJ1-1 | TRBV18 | CASSPTLNTEAFF | TGTGCCAGCTCACCGACTCTTAACACTGAAGCTTTCTTT
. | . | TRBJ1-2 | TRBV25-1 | CASSELGRRGYTF | TGTGCCAGCAGTGAATTAGGACGGAGAGGCTACACCTTC
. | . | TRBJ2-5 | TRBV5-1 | CASSLGRITEGKETQYF | TGCGCCAGCAGCTTAGGGAGGATAACCGAGGGGAAAGAGACCCAGTACTTC
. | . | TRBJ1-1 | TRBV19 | CASSRGRNTEAFF | TGTGCCAGTAGCCGTGGACGGAACACTGAAGCTTTCTTT
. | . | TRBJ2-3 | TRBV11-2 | CASSKTRGTDTQYF | TGTGCCAGCAGCAAGACTAGAGGTACAGATACGCAGTATTTT
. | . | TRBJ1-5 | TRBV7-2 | CASSLERRDNQPQHF | TGTGCCAGCAGCTTAGAACGCAGGGATAATCAGCCCCAGCATTTT
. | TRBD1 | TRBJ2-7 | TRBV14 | CASSRDRGRSYEQYF | TGTGCCAGCAGCCGGGACAGGGGAAGGTCCTACGAGCAGTACTTC
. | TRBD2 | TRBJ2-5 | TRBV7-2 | CASSSTSGRKTQYF | TGTGCCAGCAGCTCGACTAGCGGGAGGAAGACCCAGTACTTC
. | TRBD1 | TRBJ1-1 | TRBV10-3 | CAISESGQANTEAFF | TGTGCCATCAGTGAGTCTGGACAGGCGAACACTGAAGCTTTCTTT
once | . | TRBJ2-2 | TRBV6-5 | CASKKRRNTGELFF | TGTGCCAGCAAAAAGAGGAGAAACACCGGGGAGCTGTTTTTT
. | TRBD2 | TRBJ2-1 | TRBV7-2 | CASSLAGTSGYNEQFF | TGTGCCAGCAGCTTAGCAGGGACTAGCGGGTACAATGAGCAGTTCTTC
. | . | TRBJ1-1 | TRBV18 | CASSKGVMNTEAFF | TGTGCCAGCTCAAAAGGTGTTATGAACACTGAAGCTTTCTTT
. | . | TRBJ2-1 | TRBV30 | CAWSYGTPSYNEQFF | TGTGCCTGGAGTTATGGCACCCCCTCCTACAATGAGCAGTTCTTC
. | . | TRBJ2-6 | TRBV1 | CTSSHLKQGGSLSGANVLTF | TGCACCAGCAGCCACCTAAAACAGGGGGGGTCGCTCTCTGGGGCCAACGTCCTGACTTTC
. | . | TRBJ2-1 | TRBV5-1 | CASSLRGLGGSYNEQFF | TGCGCCAGCAGCTTGCGCGGGCTAGGAGGGAGCTACAATGAGCAGTTCTTC
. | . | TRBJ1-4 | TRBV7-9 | CASSFIPDTKNEKLFF | TGTGCCAGCAGCTTTATACCGGACACGAAGAATGAAAAACTGTTTTTT
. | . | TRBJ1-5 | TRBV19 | CASSIGNTPGQPQHF | TGTGCCAGTAGTATAGGCAACACCCCTGGTCAACCCCAGCATTTT
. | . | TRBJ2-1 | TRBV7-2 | CASSLSRSNYNEQFF | TGTGCCAGCAGTCTTAGTAGATCGAACTACAATGAGCAGTTCTTC